These T cell receptor beta chains were read from a single sample in a study of T-cell reconstitution after alpha-beta-depleted transplantation in children. TCRdb re-called the PCR reads through MiXCR, storing one row per CDR3 protein. The sample holds some 490,000 distinct CDR3 sequences, about 12% seen once. Sample: PBMCs from the stem cell graft donor, taken from the stem cell graft. The receptors here all came from a human donor who donated a stem cell graft to a child with combined immunodeficiency. CDR3s include the opening cysteine and the closing phenylalanine or tryptophan. The D gene is left open where the match is weak. Only some rows state a clone size, as once, few, many or a class for expanded clones.

TRBV4-3	TRBJ2-7	.	few	CASSQDLGRSYEQYF	TGCGCCAGCAGCCAAGATTTGGGTCGGTCCTACGAGCAGTACTTC
TRBV5-6	TRBJ1-4	.	.	CASSAEDSSSEKLFF	TGTGCCAGCAGCGCCGAGGACAGTTCGTCCGAAAAACTGTTTTTT
TRBV7-3	TRBJ2-3	.	many	CACSSDANTQYF	TGTGCCTGCAGCTCGGACGCCAATACGCAGTATTTT
TRBV9	TRBJ2-7	.	.	CASSVDGSRTREQYF	TGTGCCAGCAGCGTAGACGGCAGCAGGACGCGGGAGCAGTACTTC
TRBV20-1	TRBJ2-7	.	.	CSAGTPNSYEQYF	TGCAGTGCTGGGACACCTAATTCCTACGAGCAGTACTTC
TRBV18	TRBJ2-5	.	.	CASSLRQDQETQYF	TGTGCCAGCTCACTCCGACAGGACCAAGAGACCCAGTACTTC
TRBV7-9	TRBJ2-3	TRBD2	.	CASSGLASDTQYF	TGTGCCAGCAGCGGACTAGCGTCAGATACGCAGTATTTT
TRBV9	TRBJ2-6	.	few	CASSAPGPTSGANVLTF	TGTGCCAGCAGCGCACCGGGACCGACCTCTGGGGCCAACGTCCTGACTTTC
TRBV7-3	TRBJ2-2	.	.	CASSFRGDGELFF	TGTGCCAGCAGCTTCAGGGGGGACGGGGAGCTGTTTTTT
TRBV10-3	TRBJ2-1	TRBD2	few	CAIAGTSVHEQFF	TGTGCCATCGCCGGGACTAGCGTCCATGAGCAGTTCTTC